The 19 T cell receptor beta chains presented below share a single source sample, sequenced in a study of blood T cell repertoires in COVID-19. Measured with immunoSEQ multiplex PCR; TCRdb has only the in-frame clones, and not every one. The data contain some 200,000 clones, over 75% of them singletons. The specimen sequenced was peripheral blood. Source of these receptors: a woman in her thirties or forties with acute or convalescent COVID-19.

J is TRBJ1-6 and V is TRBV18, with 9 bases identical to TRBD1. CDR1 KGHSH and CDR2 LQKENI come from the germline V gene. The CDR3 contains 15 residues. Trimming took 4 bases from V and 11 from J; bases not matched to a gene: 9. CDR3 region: CASSRTGTGSAPLHF. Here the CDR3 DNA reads TGTGCCAGCTCACGGACCGGGACAGGGAGCGCACCCCTCCACTTT.

DNA for the CDR3: TGTGCCAGCAGCTTGGTGGGTCCGGCCCGGGAGGAGCTGTTTTTT. This translates into CASSLVGPAREELFF. V is TRBV5-6 and J is TRBJ2-2, with D perhaps matching TRBD2 (5 bases). CDR1 is SGHDT and CDR2 is YYEEEE in the germline V gene. This CDR3 is 15 amino acids long. The germline V and J ends were trimmed by 0 bases and 10 bases, with 16 bases remaining between them.

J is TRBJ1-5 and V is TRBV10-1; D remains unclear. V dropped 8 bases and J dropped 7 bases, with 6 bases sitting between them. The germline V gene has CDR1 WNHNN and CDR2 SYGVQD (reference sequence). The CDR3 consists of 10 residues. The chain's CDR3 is CASGEQPQHF. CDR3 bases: TGCGCCAGCGGAGAACAGCCCCAGCATTTT.

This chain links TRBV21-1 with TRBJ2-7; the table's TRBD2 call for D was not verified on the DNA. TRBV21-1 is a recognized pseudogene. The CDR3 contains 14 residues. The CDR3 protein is CASSKGSESYEQYV. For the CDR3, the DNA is TGTGCCAGCAGCAAAGGAAGCGAATCCTACGAGCAGTACGTC.

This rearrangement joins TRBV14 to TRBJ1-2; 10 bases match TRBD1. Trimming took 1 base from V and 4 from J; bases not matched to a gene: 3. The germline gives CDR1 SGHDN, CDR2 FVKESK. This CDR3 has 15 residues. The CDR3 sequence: CASSQVDRGLYGYTF. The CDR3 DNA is TGTGCCAGCAGCCAAGTCGACAGGGGGCTCTATGGCTACACCTTC.

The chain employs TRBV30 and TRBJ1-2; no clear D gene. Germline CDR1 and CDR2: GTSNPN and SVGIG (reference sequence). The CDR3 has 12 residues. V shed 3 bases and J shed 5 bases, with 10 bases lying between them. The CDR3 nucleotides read TGTGCCTGGAGGAACAGCTTGTATGGCTACACCTTC. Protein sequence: CAWRNSLYGYTF. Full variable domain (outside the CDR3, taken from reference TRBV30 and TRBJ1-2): SQTIHQWPATLVQPVGSPLSLECTVEGTSNPNLYWYRQAAGRGLQLLFYSVGIGQISSEVPQNLSASRPQDRQFILSSKKLLLSDSGFYLCAWRNSLYGYTFGSGTRLTVV.

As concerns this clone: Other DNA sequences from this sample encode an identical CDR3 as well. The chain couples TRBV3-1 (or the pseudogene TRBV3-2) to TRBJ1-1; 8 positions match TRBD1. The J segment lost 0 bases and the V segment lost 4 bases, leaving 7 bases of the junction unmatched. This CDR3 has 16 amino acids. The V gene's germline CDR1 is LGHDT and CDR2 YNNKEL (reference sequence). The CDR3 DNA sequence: TGTGCCAGCAGCCGTCGGGACAGGAGCATGAACACTGAAGCTTTCTTT. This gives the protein CASSRRDRSMNTEAFF.

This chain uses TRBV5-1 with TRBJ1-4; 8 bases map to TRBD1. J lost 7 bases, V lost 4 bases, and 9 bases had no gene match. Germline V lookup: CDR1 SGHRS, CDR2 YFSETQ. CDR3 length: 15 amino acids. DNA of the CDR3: TGCGCCAGCAGCGAAAGCAGGGGGCCGGGTGAAAAACTGTTTTTT. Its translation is CASSESRGPGEKLFF.

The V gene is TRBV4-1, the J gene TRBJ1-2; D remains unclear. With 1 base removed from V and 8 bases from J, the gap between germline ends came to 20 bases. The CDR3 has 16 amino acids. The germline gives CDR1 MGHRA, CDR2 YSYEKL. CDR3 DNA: TGCGCCAGCAGCCAAGTCTCATTGGAAAACCTGAGGGGCTACACCTTC. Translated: CASSQVSLENLRGYTF.

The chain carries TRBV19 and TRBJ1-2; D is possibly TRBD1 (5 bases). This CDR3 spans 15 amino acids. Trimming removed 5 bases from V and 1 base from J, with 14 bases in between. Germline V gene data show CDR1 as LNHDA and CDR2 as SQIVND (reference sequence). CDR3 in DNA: TGTGCCAGTAGTCCCCCCTGGGGCGGTAACTATGGCTACACCTTC. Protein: CASSPPWGGNYGYTF.

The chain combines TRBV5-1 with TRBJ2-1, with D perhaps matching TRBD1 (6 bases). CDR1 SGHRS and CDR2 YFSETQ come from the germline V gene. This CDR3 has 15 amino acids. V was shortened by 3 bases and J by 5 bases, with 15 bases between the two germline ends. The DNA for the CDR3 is TGCGCCAGCAGCTCATCCGGGACACTAAACAATGAGCAGTTCTTC. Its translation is CASSSSGTLNNEQFF.

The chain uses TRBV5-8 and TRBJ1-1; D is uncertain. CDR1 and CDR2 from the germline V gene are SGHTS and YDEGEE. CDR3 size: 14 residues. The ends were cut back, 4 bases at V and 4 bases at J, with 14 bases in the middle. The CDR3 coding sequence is TGTGCCAGCAGCAACCGGAGGGCAGCCACTGAAGCTTTCTTT. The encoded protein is CASSNRRAATEAFF.

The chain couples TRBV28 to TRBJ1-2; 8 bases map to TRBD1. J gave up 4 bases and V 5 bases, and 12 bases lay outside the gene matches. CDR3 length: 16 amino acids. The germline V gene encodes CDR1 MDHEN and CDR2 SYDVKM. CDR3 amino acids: CASSPLTNDRGYGYTF. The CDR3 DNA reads TGTGCCAGCAGTCCTTTAACGAACGACAGGGGCTATGGCTACACCTTC.

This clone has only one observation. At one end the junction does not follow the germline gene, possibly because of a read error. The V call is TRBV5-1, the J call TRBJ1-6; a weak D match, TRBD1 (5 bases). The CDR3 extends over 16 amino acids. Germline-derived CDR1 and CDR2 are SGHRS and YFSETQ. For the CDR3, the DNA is TGCGCCAGCAGCTTGGTGTCAGGGCCCTACAATTCACCCCTCCACTTT. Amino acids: CASSLVSGPYNSPLHF.

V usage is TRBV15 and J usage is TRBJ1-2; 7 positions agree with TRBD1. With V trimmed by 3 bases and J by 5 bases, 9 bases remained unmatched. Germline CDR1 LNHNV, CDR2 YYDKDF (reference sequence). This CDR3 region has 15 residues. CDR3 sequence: CATSRTRQGGYGYTF. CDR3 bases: TGTGCCACCAGCAGGACCAGACAGGGTGGGTATGGCTACACCTTC.

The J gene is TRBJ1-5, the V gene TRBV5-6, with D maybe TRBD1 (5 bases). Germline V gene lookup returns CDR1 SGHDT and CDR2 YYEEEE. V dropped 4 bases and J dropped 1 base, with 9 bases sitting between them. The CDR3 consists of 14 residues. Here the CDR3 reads CASSLRQSNQPQHF. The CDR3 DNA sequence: TGTGCCAGCAGCCTAAGACAGAGCAATCAGCCCCAGCATTTT. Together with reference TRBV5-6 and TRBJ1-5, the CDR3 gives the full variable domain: DAGVTQSPTHLIKTRGQQVTLRCSPKSGHDTVSWYQQALGQGPQFIFQYYEEEERQRGNFPDRFSGHQFPNYSSELNVNALLLGDSALYLCASSLRQSNQPQHFGDGTRLSIL.

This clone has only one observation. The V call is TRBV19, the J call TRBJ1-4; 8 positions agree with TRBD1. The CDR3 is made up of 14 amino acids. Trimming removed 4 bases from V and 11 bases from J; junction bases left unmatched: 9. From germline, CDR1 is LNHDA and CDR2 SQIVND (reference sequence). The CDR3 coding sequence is TGTGCCAGTAGTACGGACAGGGACTTGCTCAAACTGTTTTTT. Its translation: CASSTDRDLLKLFF.

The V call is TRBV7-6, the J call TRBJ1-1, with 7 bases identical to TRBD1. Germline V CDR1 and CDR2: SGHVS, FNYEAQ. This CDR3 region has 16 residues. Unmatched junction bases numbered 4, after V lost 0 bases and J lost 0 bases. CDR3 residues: CASSLATGAMNTEAFF. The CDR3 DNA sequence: TGTGCCAGCAGCTTAGCAACAGGGGCTATGAACACTGAAGCTTTCTTT.

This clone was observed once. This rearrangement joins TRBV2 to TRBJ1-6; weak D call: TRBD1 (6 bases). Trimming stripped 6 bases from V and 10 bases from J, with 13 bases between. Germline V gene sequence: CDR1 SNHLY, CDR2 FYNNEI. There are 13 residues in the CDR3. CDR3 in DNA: TGTGCCAGCAGCCGGGACACAATATCACCCCTCCACTTT. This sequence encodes CASSRDTISPLHF.